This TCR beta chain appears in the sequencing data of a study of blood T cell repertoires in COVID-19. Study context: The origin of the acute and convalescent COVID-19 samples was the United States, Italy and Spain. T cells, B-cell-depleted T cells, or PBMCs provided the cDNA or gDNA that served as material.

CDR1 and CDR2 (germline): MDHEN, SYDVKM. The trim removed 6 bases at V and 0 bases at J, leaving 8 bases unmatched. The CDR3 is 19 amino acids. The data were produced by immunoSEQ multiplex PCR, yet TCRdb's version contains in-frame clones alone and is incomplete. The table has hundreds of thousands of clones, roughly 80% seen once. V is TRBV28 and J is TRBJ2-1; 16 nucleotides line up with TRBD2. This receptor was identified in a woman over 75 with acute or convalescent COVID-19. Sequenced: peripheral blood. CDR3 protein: CASSPGGLAGGSSYNEQFF. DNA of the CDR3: TGTGCCAGCAGCCCGGGGGGACTAGCGGGAGGGAGCTCCTACAATGAGCAGTTCTTC.